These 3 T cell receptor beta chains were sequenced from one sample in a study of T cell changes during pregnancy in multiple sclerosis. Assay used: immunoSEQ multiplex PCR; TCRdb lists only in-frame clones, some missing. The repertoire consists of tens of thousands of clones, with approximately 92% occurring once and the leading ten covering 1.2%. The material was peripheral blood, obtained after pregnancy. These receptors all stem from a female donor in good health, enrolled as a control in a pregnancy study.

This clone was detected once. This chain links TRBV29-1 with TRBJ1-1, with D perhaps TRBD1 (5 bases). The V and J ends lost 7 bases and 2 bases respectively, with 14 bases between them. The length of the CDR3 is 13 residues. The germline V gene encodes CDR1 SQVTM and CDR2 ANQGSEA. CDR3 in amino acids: CSAITQGNTEAFF. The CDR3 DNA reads TGCAGCGCCATTACCCAGGGTAACACTGAAGCTTTCTTT.

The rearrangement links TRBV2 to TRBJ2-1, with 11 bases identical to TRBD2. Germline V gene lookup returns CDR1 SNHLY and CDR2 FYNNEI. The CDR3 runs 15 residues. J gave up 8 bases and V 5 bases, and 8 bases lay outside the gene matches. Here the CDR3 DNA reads TGTGCCAGCAGTCTTAGCGGGAGGGCCGTCGATGAGCAGTTCTTC. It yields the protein CASSLSGRAVDEQFF.

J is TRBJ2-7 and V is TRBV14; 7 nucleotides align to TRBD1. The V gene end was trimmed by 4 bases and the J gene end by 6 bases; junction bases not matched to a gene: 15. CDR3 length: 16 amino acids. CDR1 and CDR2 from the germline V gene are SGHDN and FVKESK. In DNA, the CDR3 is TGTGCCAGCAGCCCCCACGCCGGGACAGACTTCTCCGAGCAGTACTTC. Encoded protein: CASSPHAGTDFSEQYF.